Reported below is one T cell receptor (beta chain). Running of the assay took place at deep level. Splitting of each subset's genomic DNA was done evenly across several immunoSEQ plates. Repertoires were generated with immunoSEQ multiplex PCR, while TCRdb's copy carries only in-frame clones and drops some. Among roughly 2.5 million clones listed, 85% to 95% were seen once. This sample is part of a study of shared clonotypes between healthy human individuals. Adult Caucasians living in Nashville, Tennessee made up all of the donors. Germline V lookup: CDR1 MNHEY, CDR2 SVGAGI. Trimming took 0 bases from V and 0 from J, leaving 11 bases between them. The CDR3 is made up of 16 amino acids.

The clonotype was recovered from a man aged 18 to 29 in good health. The chain recombines TRBV6-5 with TRBJ1-2; no definite D call. Material for sequencing was naive CD4+ T cells sorted from blood. Indicated subset: CD45RA+ positively selected. The CDR3: CASSYSTFTSNYGYTF. CDR3 nucleotides: TGTGCCAGCAGTTACTCCACATTTACTTCTAACTATGGCTACACCTTC.